The 21 T cell receptor beta chains presented below share a single source sample, sequenced in a study of CD8+ T cells in alopecia areata listed by TCRdb under 2018. Pooled mouse cutaneous lymph node cells were stained for CD4, CD8alpha, NKG2D, NKG2ACE and other markers and were then sorted on a BD Influx. Libraries were prepared through the immunoSEQ multiplex PCR assay. To provide template for TCR sequencing, every sample had RNA extracted and reverse transcribed into cDNA. TCRdb re-hosts the immuneACCESS table, in-frame sequences only. Its copies lack some clones; in the studies checked, an unresolved V gene accounts for under half of them, and the cause for the rest is not known. Here the sample lists under 9,000 clones, none seen once only. The ten largest clones represent about a fifth of the sample. Material: CD8+ T cells sorted from a lymph node. These receptors originate from a C3H/HeJ mouse with alopecia areata. This line of mice carries MHC haplotype H2-k.

Details on this clone: The listed genes are named as in mouse. Read sequence stops 4 residues before the CDR3 end, and the germline J gene provides the missing end. This CDR3 is also generated by other DNA sequences in the sample. The rearrangement links TRBV13-1 to TRBJ2-7; the match to TRBD1 covers 7 bases. This CDR3 contains 13 residues. V trimming: 2 bases; J trimming: 3 bases; junction bases outside the gene matches: 2. Germline lookup yields CDR1 NSHNY and CDR2 SYGAGN. The covered CDR3 bases are TGTGCCAGCAGTGACCCAGGGGGCTAT. Translating it yields CASSDPGGY. The full CDR3 protein reads CASSDPGGYEQYF.

This clone was found many times. The genes are named according to mouse. Sequencing ends 4 residues short of the CDR3 end; the germline J gene provides the rest. The chain employs TRBV13-3 and TRBJ2-1, with TRBD2 matching 7 bases. The CDR3 spans 15 residues. V shed 1 base, J shed 3 bases, and the junction held 4 bases outside the gene matches. Per germline, CDR1 NNHDY and CDR2 SYVADS. Partial CDR3 DNA: TGTGCCAGCAGTGATTCCGGGGGGGGCTATGCT. Translation gives CASSDSGGGYA. The entire CDR3 protein reads CASSDSGGGYAEQFF.

With respect to this clone: Gene names and germline match the mouse. The sequence runs out 4 residues before the end of the CDR3; the remainder is reconstructed from the germline J gene. V and J are TRBV31 and TRBJ2-7; 7 bases match TRBD1. This CDR3 region has 13 residues. The germline gives CDR1 GKSSPN, CDR2 SITVG. The CDR3 bases that were read are TGTGCCTGGATGAACAGGGGATTCGAT. As protein: CAWMNRGFD. The CDR3, in full, reads CAWMNRGFDEQYF.

On this clone itself: Gene names denote mouse genes. Read sequence stops 4 residues before the CDR3 end, and the germline J gene provides the missing end. V is TRBV31 and J is TRBJ2-1, with 11 bases aligning to TRBD2. With V trimmed by 0 bases and J by 6 bases, 1 base remained unmatched. The CDR3 is made up of 14 amino acids. The germline V gene encodes CDR1 GKSSPN and CDR2 SITVG. CDR3 region: CAWSLLGGLAEQFF. The covered CDR3 bases are TGTGCCTGGAGTCTACTGGGGGGGCTTGCT.

Many counts were recorded for this clone. Mouse names are used for the genes. The read finishes 4 residues shy of the CDR3 end, and the germline J gene is used to complete it. The chain links TRBV13-3 to TRBJ2-3; D might be TRBD1 (7 bases). Deletions cut 0 bases from V and 1 base from J, with 12 bases between. The CDR3 extends over 16 amino acids. Germline assignment: CDR1 NNHDY and CDR2 SYVADS. The CDR3 bases that were read are TGTGCCAGCAGTGATGAGGGGGCGCGAGGTGCAGAA. Residues: CASSDEGARGAE. From start to end, the CDR3 is CASSDEGARGAETLYF.

By sample fraction, this clone is medium-sized. The genes are named according to mouse. The CDR3 goes on 4 residues after the read ends, and that part is filled in from the germline J gene. This rearrangement joins TRBV17 to TRBJ2-2; 11 positions agree with TRBD2. The CDR3 spans 17 residues. Looked up from germline, CDR1 is MNHDT and CDR2 is YYDKIL. With V trimmed by 1 base and J by 0 bases, 1 base remained unmatched. Partial CDR3 DNA: TGTGCTAGCAGTAGAGGGACTGGGGGGCCAAACACCGGG. Protein product: CASSRGTGGPNTG. The CDR3 in its entirety is CASSRGTGGPNTGQLYF.

This clone was counted ten times or more. The germline and genes are mouse ones. The read terminates 4 residues before the CDR3 end, so the remaining end is supplied by the germline J gene. V usage is TRBV13-2 and J usage is TRBJ2-5; 7 bases are a match to TRBD1. The germline V gene has CDR1 NNHNN and CDR2 SYGAGS (reference sequence). The CDR3 runs 14 residues. The chain's CDR3 is CASGDAGQKDTQYF. The CDR3 DNA, read in part, is TGTGCCAGCGGTGATGCGGGACAGAAAGAC.

This clone was seen ten or more times. Gene names denote mouse genes. The CDR3 extends 4 residues past the end of the read, so its final part is completed from the germline J gene. The chain employs TRBV13-3 and TRBJ1-1, with D possibly being TRBD1 (5 bases). This CDR3 contains 11 residues. Germline-derived CDR1 and CDR2 are NNHDY and SYVADS. The CDR3 sequence: CASRDRTEVFF. The sequenced part of the CDR3 DNA is TGTGCCAGCAGAGACAGAACA.

This clone came up many times. The gene names here belong to mouse. The sequenced fragment ends 4 residues before the CDR3 boundary, so the rest is inferred from the germline J gene. This chain joins TRBV1 and TRBJ1-2, with D unclear. V lost 0 bases to trimming and J lost 0 bases, with 8 bases between them. The CDR3 is 15 amino acids. CDR1 NSQYPW and CDR2 LRSPGD come from the germline V gene (reference sequence). Partial CDR3 DNA: TGCACCTGCAGTGCAGATACAACAACAAACTCC. This encodes CTCSADTTTNS. The entire CDR3 is CTCSADTTTNSDYTF.

This clone counts as medium-sized (0.01 to 0.1%). All gene names here are mouse names. The read ends 4 residues shy of where the CDR3 ends; the end is completed using the germline J gene. The V gene is TRBV13-1, the J gene TRBJ1-1; D perhaps matches TRBD1 (5 bases). The germline V gene has CDR1 NSHNY and CDR2 SYGAGN. Trimming cost V 0 bases and J 3 bases, with 6 bases left between them. CDR3 size: 13 residues. Here the CDR3 reads CASSDGGDTEVFF. The sequenced part of the CDR3 DNA is TGTGCCAGCAGTGATGGGGGGGACACA.

This clone was counted many times. All gene names here are mouse names. With the read ending 4 residues before the CDR3 end, the germline J gene is used to fill in that end. The genes are TRBV29 and TRBJ2-7; TRBD1 aligns across 7 bases. V dropped 0 bases and J dropped 0; count of bases not matched to a gene: 2. The germline CDR1 and CDR2 sequences are MSHET and SYDVDS. The CDR3 consists of 15 residues. CDR3 loop: CASSLSDRSSYEQYF. CDR3 bases read: TGTGCTAGCAGTTTATCGGACAGGAGCTCCTAT.

The table lists this clone with many counts. Here the gene names and germline are mouse. The read stops 4 residues short of the end of the CDR3; the missing end is completed from the germline J gene. V and J are TRBV19 and TRBJ2-1; TRBD1 might be the D (6 bases). Between the trimmed V and J ends, which lost 4 bases and 5 bases, there was a span of 10 bases. Germline CDR1 is FNHDT and CDR2 is SITEND (reference sequence). CDR3 length: 13 amino acids. The sequenced part of the CDR3 DNA is TGTGCCAGCAGTCCCGGGACAAATGCT. Translating it yields CASSPGTNA. Given in full, the CDR3 is CASSPGTNAEQFF.

This clone was counted many times. Gene names are mouse gene names. The read stops 4 residues short of the end of the CDR3; the missing end is completed from the germline J gene. The V gene is TRBV1, the J gene TRBJ2-1; 9 bases align to TRBD2. From germline, CDR1 is NSQYPW and CDR2 LRSPGD (reference sequence). The CDR3 consists of 16 residues. V was pared by 0 bases and J by 3 bases, with 3 bases of the junction left unmatched. Here the CDR3 reads CTCSADWGGSYAEQFF. CDR3 DNA (partial): TGCACCTGCAGTGCAGATTGGGGGGGCAGCTATGCT.

At least ten counts were recorded for this clone. Mouse names are used for the genes. The observed sequence ends 4 residues before the CDR3 terminus, with the missing tail filled in from the germline J gene. The J gene is TRBJ2-1, the V gene TRBV31; D is perhaps TRBD1 (6 bases). The CDR3 has 15 amino acids. Trimming pared 0 bases from V and 0 bases from J, leaving 9 bases between. The germline V gene encodes CDR1 GKSSPN and CDR2 SITVG. The CDR3 spells CAWSLRGFNYAEQFF. Incomplete CDR3 DNA: TGTGCCTGGAGTCTAAGGGGGTTTAACTATGCT.

This clone occurred many times. Gene and germline names: mouse. The DNA ends 4 residues before the CDR3 does, and the rest of the CDR3 is filled in from the germline J gene. The chain uses TRBV13-3 and TRBJ1-2; 11 bases line up with TRBD1. The V segment lost 5 bases and the J segment 3 bases; nucleotides outside the gene matches: 6. CDR1 NNHDY and CDR2 SYVADS come from the germline V gene. There are 15 residues in the CDR3. The chain's CDR3 is CASSGDRGGDSDYTF. CDR3 DNA (partial): TGTGCCAGCAGCGGGGACAGGGGGGGCGACTCC.

This clone was found many times. Gene names are mouse gene names. Read data end 4 residues before the CDR3 end; the end is taken from the germline J gene. The chain recombines TRBV13-3 with TRBJ2-1, with TRBD1 matching over 7 bases. With V trimmed by 3 bases and J by 0 bases, 3 bases remained unmatched. This CDR3 is 15 amino acids long. CDR1 and CDR2 from the germline V gene are NNHDY and SYVADS. CDR3 residues: CASSGGQNNYAEQFF. The part of the CDR3 DNA that was read is TGTGCCAGCAGTGGGGGACAGAATAACTATGCT.

This clone has at least ten counts. Mouse names are used for the genes. The DNA ends 4 residues before the CDR3 does, and the rest of the CDR3 is filled in from the germline J gene. The chain joins TRBV19 to TRBJ2-1; 9 nucleotides align to TRBD2. The CDR3 consists of 15 residues. Trimming cost V 4 bases and J 1 base; bases outside gene matches: 3. Looked up from germline, CDR1 is FNHDT and CDR2 is SITEND (reference sequence). CDR3 loop: CASSFGLGNYAEQFF. The CDR3 bases that were read are TGTGCCAGCAGTTTCGGACTGGGGAACTATGCT.

This clone was detected ten times or more. Here the gene names and germline are mouse. CDR3 DNA (partial): TGTGCTAGCAGTCCCGACAGCTAT. Its protein product is CASSPDSY. The whole CDR3 region reads CASSPDSYEQYF. This chain links TRBV29 with TRBJ2-7; weak D call: TRBD1 (5 bases). The sequenced fragment ends 4 residues before the CDR3 boundary, so the rest is inferred from the germline J gene. The V end was cut by 5 bases, the J end by 3 bases, with 8 bases between. The germline CDR1 and CDR2 sequences are MSHET and SYDVDS. The CDR3 runs 12 residues.

This clone was detected many times. Gene names and germline refer to mouse. The read ends 4 residues shy of where the CDR3 ends; the end is completed using the germline J gene. This chain uses TRBV19 with TRBJ2-5; 9 bases agree with TRBD2. The CDR3 spans 14 residues. The germline gives CDR1 FNHDT, CDR2 SITEND (reference sequence). The CDR3 loop is CASSIRLGEDTQYF. The CDR3 DNA, read in part, is TGTGCCAGCAGTATCCGACTGGGGGAAGAC.

This clone is labeled as medium-sized. Mouse names are used for the genes. The DNA ends 4 residues before the CDR3 does, and the rest of the CDR3 is filled in from the germline J gene. J is TRBJ2-3 and V is TRBV1; 7 bases line up with TRBD2. Germline CDR1 and CDR2: NSQYPW and LRSPGD (reference sequence). The CDR3 runs 18 residues. V lost 0 bases and J lost 0; bases outside the gene matches: 9. Partial CDR3 DNA: TGCACCTGCAGTGCAGATCAGTACTGGGGAACTAGTGCAGAA. Translation gives CTCSADQYWGTSAE. The whole CDR3 sequence is CTCSADQYWGTSAETLYF.

This clone was recorded many times. Genes and germline are mouse. From the germline J gene comes the end of the CDR3, since the read stops 4 residues before it. This chain uses TRBV13-3 with TRBJ2-1, with a possible D match to TRBD1 (6 bases). The ends were cut back, 3 bases at V and 0 bases at J, with 13 bases in the middle. The CDR3 has 16 residues. Germline CDR1 reads NNHDY; CDR2 reads SYVADS. This chain's CDR3 is CASSGGTTYNYAEQFF. Partial CDR3 DNA: TGTGCCAGCAGTGGGGGGACAACATATAACTATGCT.